Listed below are T cell receptor beta chains from one sample, sequenced in a study of early T cells in non-severe SARS-CoV-2 infection. TCRdb re-derived calls from the 5' RACE reads in MiXCR, one entry per CDR3 protein. Of 45,000 to 55,000 distinct CDR3 sequences listed, under 7% were seen once; the top ten hold about 2.7%. This sample comprised whole blood, obtained at baseline. Receptors originate from an adult who was a healthcare worker with PCR-confirmed SARS-CoV-2 infection or an uninfected control (not recorded which). Each CDR3 is given with its conserved first and last residue. Each record gives: V gene, J gene, clone size, D gene, CDR3 DNA, CDR3 protein. The D gene is left open where the match is weak. The listing skips clone size in some rows; elsewhere it reads once, few, many or a size class.

v_call: TRBV20-1
j_call: TRBJ2-1
clone_size: few
d_call: TRBD2
cdr3_nt: TGCAGTGCTAGAGTGGAGCGGAGCGGGGCAAACAATGAGCAGTTCTTC
cdr3_aa: CSARVERSGANNEQFF

v_call: TRBV11-2
j_call: TRBJ2-3
clone_size: -
d_call: -
cdr3_nt: TGTGCCAGCAGCTCTGGGGGCGAGACAGATACGCAGTATTTT
cdr3_aa: CASSSGGETDTQYF

v_call: TRBV7-6
j_call: TRBJ1-3
clone_size: many
d_call: -
cdr3_nt: TGTGCCAGCAGTCCAGGACAAGACTCTGGAAACACCATATATTTT
cdr3_aa: CASSPGQDSGNTIYF

v_call: TRBV15
j_call: TRBJ2-5
clone_size: -
d_call: -
cdr3_nt: TGTGCCACCAGCAGAGATTGGTCGGAGACCCAGTACTTC
cdr3_aa: CATSRDWSETQYF

v_call: TRBV10-3
j_call: TRBJ2-7
clone_size: many
d_call: TRBD2
cdr3_nt: TGTGCCATCAGCGGGACTAGCGGGGCTCCCTCCGAGCAGTACTTC
cdr3_aa: CAISGTSGAPSEQYF

v_call: TRBV7-2
j_call: TRBJ2-7
clone_size: many
d_call: TRBD2
cdr3_nt: TGTGCCAGCAGCTTAAACGGGGGGGAATGGGACGAGCAGTACTTC
cdr3_aa: CASSLNGGEWDEQYF

v_call: TRBV6-2/TRBV6-3
j_call: TRBJ2-3
clone_size: many
d_call: -
cdr3_nt: TGTGCCAGCAACCGGGACCCAGGGCATACGCAGTATTTT
cdr3_aa: CASNRDPGHTQYF

v_call: TRBV18
j_call: TRBJ2-1
clone_size: many
d_call: -
cdr3_nt: TGTGCCAGCTCACCCGGAGGCGGGCAGTTCTTC
cdr3_aa: CASSPGGGQFF

v_call: TRBV20-1
j_call: TRBJ1-5
clone_size: -
d_call: TRBD1
cdr3_nt: TGCAGTGCTATTCAGGGGGGCAATCAGCCCCAGCATTTT
cdr3_aa: CSAIQGGNQPQHF

v_call: TRBV7-9
j_call: TRBJ2-2
clone_size: few
d_call: -
cdr3_nt: TGTGCCAGCAGCTTAGGTGGGACAACGAACACCGGGGAGCTGTTTTTT
cdr3_aa: CASSLGGTTNTGELFF

v_call: TRBV7-7
j_call: TRBJ2-1
clone_size: many
d_call: -
cdr3_nt: TGTGCTAGCAGCTTATCAGAGTCTAACGATGAGCAGTTCTTC
cdr3_aa: CASSLSESNDEQFF

v_call: TRBV6-2/TRBV6-3
j_call: TRBJ2-7
clone_size: few
d_call: TRBD1
cdr3_nt: TGTGCCAGCAGCCCCCCGGGACAGTCCGACGAGCAGTACTTC
cdr3_aa: CASSPPGQSDEQYF

v_call: TRBV21-1
j_call: TRBJ2-1
clone_size: many
d_call: -
cdr3_nt: TGTGCCAGCAGCCGGCGAGAGGGGGGCTCCTACAATGAGCAGTTCTTC
cdr3_aa: CASSRREGGSYNEQFF

v_call: TRBV12-3/TRBV12-4
j_call: TRBJ2-1
clone_size: -
d_call: TRBD1
cdr3_nt: TGTGCCAGCAGTGGGGGACAGGGGGGATCCTACAATGAGCAGTTCTTC
cdr3_aa: CASSGGQGGSYNEQFF

v_call: TRBV5-5
j_call: TRBJ1-1
clone_size: few
d_call: -
cdr3_nt: TGTGCCAGCAGCCAAATGGGGTCGAACACTGAAGCTTTCTTT
cdr3_aa: CASSQMGSNTEAFF

v_call: TRBV7-2
j_call: TRBJ1-3
clone_size: once
d_call: TRBD1
cdr3_nt: TGTGCCAGCGCTAGGACAGGCACCATATATTTT
cdr3_aa: CASARTGTIYF

v_call: TRBV5-1
j_call: TRBJ1-1
clone_size: few
d_call: TRBD1
cdr3_nt: TGCGCCAGCAGCCGACAGGGTGAAGCTTTCTTT
cdr3_aa: CASSRQGEAFF

v_call: TRBV9
j_call: TRBJ2-7
clone_size: many
d_call: TRBD2
cdr3_nt: TGTGCCAGCAGCGCCCTCAGCACCGGACTAGCGGGGGCCTACGAGCAGTACTTC
cdr3_aa: CASSALSTGLAGAYEQYF

v_call: TRBV7-2
j_call: TRBJ2-1
clone_size: -
d_call: TRBD2
cdr3_nt: TGTGCCAGCAGCTCACTAGCGGGGCGGGGAGGTGAGCAGTTCTTC
cdr3_aa: CASSSLAGRGGEQFF

v_call: TRBV20-1
j_call: TRBJ2-7
clone_size: few
d_call: -
cdr3_nt: TGCAGTGCTAGAGTCAGGGAATACGAGCAGTACTTC
cdr3_aa: CSARVREYEQYF

v_call: TRBV11-3
j_call: TRBJ2-4
clone_size: many
d_call: TRBD2
cdr3_nt: TGTGCCAGCAGCTTAAGCGGGGTCAAAAACATTCAGTACTTC
cdr3_aa: CASSLSGVKNIQYF

v_call: TRBV2
j_call: TRBJ2-3
clone_size: -
d_call: -
cdr3_nt: TGTGCCAGCAGTGAAGCTGAGCAGGCTGACACAGATACGCAGTATTTT
cdr3_aa: CASSEAEQADTDTQYF

v_call: TRBV20-1
j_call: TRBJ2-4
clone_size: -
d_call: -
cdr3_nt: TGCAGTGCGAGACAGTCGGGGGGCCTTATAGCCAAAAACATTCAGTACTTC
cdr3_aa: CSARQSGGLIAKNIQYF

v_call: TRBV20-1
j_call: TRBJ2-3
clone_size: -
d_call: TRBD2
cdr3_nt: TGCAGTGCTAGGCCGGGACTAGCGGGGGAAAAGCAGTATTTT
cdr3_aa: CSARPGLAGEKQYF

v_call: TRBV4-2
j_call: TRBJ2-5
clone_size: few
d_call: -
cdr3_nt: TGTGCCAGCGACGGAGGGAGCCGGCAAGAGACCCAGTACTTC
cdr3_aa: CASDGGSRQETQYF

v_call: TRBV29-1
j_call: TRBJ2-5
clone_size: many
d_call: -
cdr3_nt: TGCAGCGCCAACCCAGGGGTGGAGACCCAGTACTTC
cdr3_aa: CSANPGVETQYF

v_call: TRBV12-3/TRBV12-4
j_call: TRBJ1-1
clone_size: many
d_call: -
cdr3_nt: TGTGCCAGCAGTTTAAGAGGGGTTACGACCTTGAACACTGAAGCTTTCTTT
cdr3_aa: CASSLRGVTTLNTEAFF

v_call: TRBV7-8
j_call: TRBJ1-1
clone_size: many
d_call: -
cdr3_nt: TGTGCCAGCAGCTTACTCAGAGGGGGTGAAGCTTTCTTT
cdr3_aa: CASSLLRGGEAFF

v_call: TRBV12-3/TRBV12-4
j_call: TRBJ1-2
clone_size: many
d_call: -
cdr3_nt: TGTGCCAGCATGCCGACCGGGCCCTATGGCTACACCTTC
cdr3_aa: CASMPTGPYGYTF

v_call: TRBV11-2
j_call: TRBJ2-3
clone_size: many
d_call: TRBD2
cdr3_nt: TGTGCCAGCAGCTTAGGAACTAGCGGGGAGATCACAGATACGCAGTATTTT
cdr3_aa: CASSLGTSGEITDTQYF

v_call: TRBV14
j_call: TRBJ2-2
clone_size: few
d_call: -
cdr3_nt: TGTGCCAGCAGCCAAGTGCGGGGGCCCGGGGAGCTGTTTTTT
cdr3_aa: CASSQVRGPGELFF

v_call: TRBV18
j_call: TRBJ2-1
clone_size: many
d_call: -
cdr3_nt: TGTGCCAGCTCATACCGTGAAGGAGGGGGCAAGAGCTCCTACAATGAGCAGTTCTTC
cdr3_aa: CASSYREGGGKSSYNEQFF

v_call: TRBV4-1
j_call: TRBJ2-3
clone_size: many
d_call: -
cdr3_nt: TGCGCCAGCAGCCAAGGTTGGGGGGATACAGATACGCAGTATTTT
cdr3_aa: CASSQGWGDTDTQYF